The next 23 T cell receptor beta chains were all read from a single sample in a study of T cell responses to AZD1222 COVID-19 vaccine. Measured with immunoSEQ multiplex PCR; TCRdb has only the in-frame clones, and not every one. Of approximately 99,000 clones listed, 90% to 95% are singletons. Source: peripheral blood, taken 28 days after the second AZD1222 dose. All receptors derive from an adult who received the AZD1222 COVID-19 vaccine.

This chain joins TRBV28 and TRBJ2-1; the match to TRBD2 covers 13 bases. Germline values: CDR1 MDHEN, CDR2 SYDVKM. With 2 bases clipped from V and 9 bases from J, the junction kept 13 bases outside the gene matches. This CDR3 comprises 18 residues. The DNA of the CDR3 is TGTGCCAGCAGTTTACCCCCCTGGACTAGCGGGAGACAGGGTGAGCAGTTCTTC. Its translation is CASSLPPWTSGRQGEQFF. Combining the CDR3 with reference TRBV28 and TRBJ2-1 gives the whole variable domain DVKVTQSSRYLVKRTGEKVFLECVQDMDHENMFWYRQDPGLGLRLIYFSYDVKMKEKGDIPEGYSVSREKKERFSLILESASTNQTSMYLCASSLPPWTSGRQGEQFFGPGTRLTVL.

This clone appeared a single time. The genes are TRBV6-5 and TRBJ1-6; a possible D gene is TRBD1 (5 bases). Trimming cost V 2 bases and J 11 bases, with 10 bases left between them. This CDR3 has 13 residues. Germline V CDR1 and CDR2: MNHEY, SVGAGI. For the CDR3, the DNA is TGTGCCAGCAGTTACGAGGGGAGTACACCCCTCCACTTT. This sequence encodes CASSYEGSTPLHF.

V usage is TRBV28 and J usage is TRBJ1-3; 8 bases map to TRBD1. This CDR3 has 14 residues. The junction had 4 bases not matched to a gene; V was cut back by 7 bases and J by 2 bases. The V gene's germline CDR1 is MDHEN and CDR2 SYDVKM. For the CDR3, the DNA is TGTGCCAGCATCCTGGACAGGGCTGGAAACACCATATATTTT. Its protein product is CASILDRAGNTIYF. The full variable domain, completed using reference TRBV28 and TRBJ1-3, is DVKVTQSSRYLVKRTGEKVFLECVQDMDHENMFWYRQDPGLGLRLIYFSYDVKMKEKGDIPEGYSVSREKKERFSLILESASTNQTSMYLCASILDRAGNTIYFGEGSWLTVV.

Details on this clone: The same CDR3 is also encoded by other DNA sequences in this sample. The chain carries TRBV2 and TRBJ1-5, with TRBD1 matching 8 bases. CDR3 length equals 14 residues. V lost 6 bases and J lost 1; bases outside the gene matches: 2. Germline assignment: CDR1 SNHLY and CDR2 FYNNEI. CDR3 in amino acids: CASSGQGSNQPQHF. DNA for the CDR3: TGTGCCAGCAGCGGACAGGGAAGCAATCAGCCCCAGCATTTT.

The V and J genes are TRBV28 and TRBJ1-3; no clear D. The CDR3 loop spans 12 amino acids. V lost 5 bases to trimming and J lost 6 bases, with 8 bases between them. Germline V gives CDR1 MDHEN, CDR2 SYDVKM. In nucleotides, the CDR3 is TGTGCCAGCAGTCCCCCCGAAAACACCATATATTTT. This sequence encodes CASSPPENTIYF.

Notes on this clone: Within the sample, other DNA sequences also encode this same CDR3. J is TRBJ2-1 and V is TRBV5-1; 8 nucleotides align to TRBD2. Germline CDR1 and CDR2: SGHRS and YFSETQ. Trimming removed 5 bases from V and 3 bases from J; junction bases left unmatched: 4. There are 14 residues in the CDR3. CDR3 nucleotides: TGCGCCAGCAGTTCAAGCGGGGGCTACAATGAGCAGTTCTTC. Residues: CASSSSGGYNEQFF.

V is TRBV29-1 and J is TRBJ2-1; the match to TRBD2 covers 7 bases. With 7 bases clipped from V and 0 bases from J, the junction kept 6 bases outside the gene matches. The CDR3 extends over 14 amino acids. Germline CDR1 reads SQVTM; CDR2 reads ANQGSEA. DNA for the CDR3: TGCAGCGGCGCGGGGGTCAGCTCCTACAATGAGCAGTTCTTC. It codes for CSGAGVSSYNEQFF.

The rearrangement uses TRBV27 and TRBJ2-7, with D tentatively TRBD1 or TRBD2 (5 bases each). CDR1 is MNHEY and CDR2 is SMNVEV in the germline V gene (reference sequence). Trimming shortened V by 6 bases and J by 7 bases, and 19 bases separated the two germline ends. The length of the CDR3 is 14 residues. CDR3 sequence: CASRSAGTHREQYF. The CDR3 DNA reads as TGTGCCAGCAGGTCGGCAGGGACCCACCGGGAGCAGTACTTC.

This chain connects TRBV6-1 to TRBJ1-2; TRBD1 matches 8 bases. V shed 4 bases, J shed 3 bases, and the junction held 10 bases outside the gene matches. This CDR3 has 16 residues. Germline CDR1 MNHNS, CDR2 SASEGT. This CDR3 is CASSGVRGQSDYGYTF. DNA of the CDR3: TGTGCCAGCAGTGGAGTCAGGGGGCAAAGCGACTATGGCTACACCTTC.

The chain is built from TRBV7-8 and TRBJ2-7; D ambiguous. Germline V CDR1 and CDR2: SGHVS, FQNEAQ. The CDR3 is 13 amino acids. The V end was cut by 1 base, the J end by 2 bases, with 6 bases between. The CDR3 sequence: CASSLGQPYEQYF. As DNA, the CDR3 is TGTGCCAGCAGCTTAGGACAACCCTACGAGCAGTACTTC.

The J gene is TRBJ1-5, the V gene TRBV7-9; 7 nucleotides match TRBD1. In germline, CDR1 is SEHNR, CDR2 FQNEAQ (reference sequence). Trimming at V came to 5 bases and at J to 6 bases, leaving 10 bases not matched to a gene. The CDR3 totals 15 residues. DNA of the CDR3: TGTGCCAGCAGCAACCGGGACAGAGAGATTCAGCCCCAGCATTTT. Translating it yields CASSNRDREIQPQHF.

The rearrangement joins TRBV11-2 to TRBJ2-1; no reliable D call. In germline, CDR1 is SGHAT, CDR2 FQNNGV. Trimming removed 0 bases at V and 5 bases at J, with 5 bases between. This CDR3 spans 13 amino acids. The CDR3 reads CASSLERNNEQFF. CDR3 nucleotide sequence: TGTGCCAGCAGCTTAGAGAGAAACAATGAGCAGTTCTTC.

The chain has TRBV10-3 and TRBJ1-6; TRBD1 matches 9 bases. V lost 5 bases to trimming and J lost 14 bases; unmatched junction nucleotides: 19. In germline, CDR1 is ENHRY, CDR2 SYGVKD. The CDR3 covers 17 residues. CDR3 sequence: CAISQATQGQGPFSLHF. CDR3 coding DNA: TGTGCCATCAGTCAAGCTACTCAAGGACAGGGGCCGTTTTCCCTCCACTTT.

V gene TRBV28 combines with J gene TRBJ1-4; 10 bases are a match to TRBD1. The length of the CDR3 is 18 residues. V shed 2 bases and J 0 bases; nucleotides not matched to a gene: 6. The germline V gene encodes CDR1 MDHEN and CDR2 SYDVKM. The CDR3 spells CASSLPPGQGATNEKLFF. The CDR3 DNA follows: TGTGCCAGCAGTTTACCACCTGGACAGGGGGCAACTAATGAAAAACTGTTTTTT.

CDR3 region: CASSARLAWRTDTQYF. CDR3 bases: TGTGCCAGCAGCGCCCGACTAGCCTGGCGCACAGATACGCAGTATTTT. This rearrangement joins TRBV7-9 to TRBJ2-3, with 7 bases matching TRBD2. In germline, CDR1 is SEHNR, CDR2 FQNEAQ (reference sequence). V lost 5 bases to trimming and J lost 1 base; unmatched junction nucleotides: 9. This CDR3 region has 16 residues.

The genes are TRBV27 and TRBJ1-2; TRBD1 matches at 7 bases. There are 15 residues in the CDR3. Per the germline V gene, CDR1 is MNHEY and CDR2 is SMNVEV (reference sequence). Germline trimming cut 3 bases from V and 4 bases from J; bases unmatched to any gene: 8. In nucleotides, the CDR3 is TGTGCCAGCAGTTTCCTCGCGACAGGGCTCTATGGCTACACCTTC. Translating gives CASSFLATGLYGYTF.

This clone has only one observation. The J gene is TRBJ2-1, the V gene TRBV27; D gene uncertain. The CDR3 totals 15 residues. Germline V gives CDR1 MNHEY, CDR2 SMNVEV (reference sequence). V lost 3 bases and J 1 base, leaving 10 bases between the germline ends. The chain's CDR3 is CASSLLVGSYNEQFF. Here the CDR3 DNA reads TGTGCCAGCAGTTTGCTAGTTGGGTCCTACAATGAGCAGTTCTTC.

The chain uses TRBV6-4 and TRBJ1-5; D possibly corresponds to TRBD1 (6 bases). Germline lookup yields CDR1 MRHNA and CDR2 SNTAGT. The CDR3 runs 15 residues. The V end lost 5 bases, the J end lost 0 bases, and 11 bases lay between the germline ends. CDR3 nucleotides: TGTGCCAGCAGTTTCGGACAGCATAGCAATCAGCCCCAGCATTTT. This translates into CASSFGQHSNQPQHF.

This chain uses TRBV28 with TRBJ1-6, with D possibly TRBD1 on 5 matching bases. The germline V gene encodes CDR1 MDHEN and CDR2 SYDVKM. The CDR3 has 16 residues. V lost 4 bases to trimming and J lost 9 bases, with 19 bases between them. The CDR3 spells CASSSHGAGGISPLHF. The CDR3 nucleotides are TGTGCCAGCAGTTCACACGGGGCCGGGGGGATTTCACCCCTCCACTTT.

The V call is TRBV3-1 (or the pseudogene TRBV3-2), the J call TRBJ1-5; TRBD1 matches at 8 bases. With 1 base clipped from V and 7 bases from J, the junction kept 6 bases outside the gene matches. The CDR3 extends over 15 amino acids. Per the germline V gene, CDR1 is LGHDT and CDR2 is YNNKEL (reference sequence). The CDR3 is CASSQGQGNSQPQHF. The CDR3 DNA reads as TGTGCCAGCAGCCAAGGACAGGGGAATTCACAGCCCCAGCATTTT.

V and J are TRBV6-5 and TRBJ1-1; TRBD1 might be the D (5 bases). Deletions cut 2 bases from V and 3 bases from J, with 10 bases between. The CDR3 is 14 residues long. CDR1 and CDR2 (germline): MNHEY, SVGAGI. The CDR3 loop is CASSYRLGDTEAFF. CDR3 DNA sequence: TGTGCCAGCAGTTACAGGTTGGGGGACACTGAAGCTTTCTTT.

This chain links TRBV5-1 with TRBJ2-1; D is unresolved. Trimming cost V 2 bases and J 0 bases, with 12 bases left between them. CDR1 is SGHRS and CDR2 is YFSETQ in the germline V gene. This CDR3 is 16 amino acids long. In DNA form, the CDR3 reads TGCGCCAGCAGCTTCGGCAGTCGAGGCTCCTACAATGAGCAGTTCTTC. The encoded protein is CASSFGSRGSYNEQFF. Looking up the rest from reference TRBV5-1 and TRBJ2-1 gives the full variable domain: KAGVTQTPRYLIKTRGQQVTLSCSPISGHRSVSWYQQTPGQGLQFLFEYFSETQRNKGNFPGRFSGRQFSNSRSEMNVSTLELGDSALYLCASSFGSRGSYNEQFFGPGTRLTVL.

The rearrangement joins TRBV2 to TRBJ1-5; TRBD1 matches 7 bases. The CDR3 runs to 13 residues. Germline V CDR1 and CDR2: SNHLY, FYNNEI. Trimming removed 2 bases from V and 9 bases from J; junction bases left unmatched: 4. CDR3 coding DNA: TGTGCCAGCAGTGAAAGGGGGCTGGGGCCCCAGCATTTT. It codes for CASSERGLGPQHF.